These 13 T cell receptor beta chains share one sample of origin, sequenced in a study of post-analysis software for immune sequencing data. Unique-molecular-identifier-tagged TCR beta cDNA libraries were used. In TCRdb, the PCR reads were re-called with MiXCR into one record per CDR3 protein. The data contain 820,000 or so distinct CDR3 sequences, approximately 53% of them seen just once; the ten biggest clones take up about 4.5%. These receptors' targets are unknown. Study findings and constraints: In patients, a few TRBV segments were more frequent than in controls, with TRBV5-6, TRBV5-1 and TRBV20-1 among them.

The sequenced sample was blood. The receptor set was obtained from a girl aged 10 to 17 with multiple sclerosis.

The V gene is TRBV5-1, the J gene TRBJ2-5, with 12 positions matching TRBD2. With V trimmed by 0 bases and J by 11 bases, 8 bases remained unmatched. The CDR3 is 15 amino acids. CDR1 and CDR2 (germline): SGHRS, YFSETQ. Here the CDR3 reads CASSLGTSGNMEQYF. In nucleotides, the CDR3 is TGCGCCAGCAGCTTGGGGACTAGCGGGAATATGGAGCAGTACTTC.

Only one count was recorded for this clonotype. The CDR3 spells CASSSGDYYNEQFF. The CDR3 DNA reads as TGTGCCAGCAGCAGCGGGGATTACTACAATGAGCAGTTCTTC. The chain has TRBV6-4 and TRBJ2-1; 7 positions agree with TRBD2. There are 14 residues in the CDR3. V trimming: 6 bases; J trimming: 3 bases; junction bases outside the gene matches: 5. The V gene's germline CDR1 is MRHNA and CDR2 SNTAGT.

The V call is TRBV7-9, the J call TRBJ2-3; a weak D match, TRBD2 (6 bases). V dropped 6 bases and J dropped 3 bases, with 13 bases sitting between them. The CDR3 spans 14 residues. Germline-derived CDR1 and CDR2 are SEHNR and FQNEAQ (reference sequence). The CDR3 sequence is CASSFLGGTDTQYF. As DNA, the CDR3 is TGTGCCAGCAGTTTTCTGGGGGGAACAGATACGCAGTATTTT.

This chain connects TRBV10-2 to TRBJ2-3; D remains unclear. The CDR3 extends over 13 amino acids. Deletions cut 9 bases from V and 1 base from J, with 11 bases between. Germline CDR1 and CDR2: WSHSY and SAAADI. The chain's CDR3 is CASTNLGTDTQYF. CDR3 nucleotides: TGCGCCAGTACCAATCTCGGCACAGATACGCAGTATTTT.

In this sample, this clonotype turned up a few times. The chain uses TRBV5-1 and TRBJ1-1; D call uncertain. The germline V and J ends were trimmed by 1 base and 14 bases, with 27 bases remaining between them. The CDR3 covers 16 residues. CDR1 SGHRS and CDR2 YFSETQ come from the germline V gene. For the CDR3, the DNA is TGCGCCAGCAGCTTGAGGCCAGAGAGCTCCTACAATGAGCAGTTCTTT. It translates to CASSLRPESSYNEQFF.

The chain employs TRBV20-1 and TRBJ2-5; D is ambiguous. The DNA end is a closer match to TRBJ2-7, so the J assignment may be wrong. Looked up from germline, CDR1 is DFQATT and CDR2 is SNEGSKA (reference sequence). The CDR3 loop spans 12 amino acids. CDR3 nucleotide sequence: TGCAGTGCTAGAGATCAAGTCTACGAGCAGTACTTC. Its translation is CSARDQVYEQYF.

This clonotype came up a few times. This chain uses TRBV12-3 or TRBV12-4 with TRBJ2-5; D is possibly TRBD2 (5 bases). The CDR3 length is 12 residues. Deletions cut 3 bases from V and 5 bases from J, with 7 bases between. CDR3 in DNA: TGTGCCAGCAGTTTCGCTAGCGAGACCCAGTACTTC. This encodes CASSFASETQYF.

The gene calls are TRBV24-1 and TRBJ1-1; no definite D call. Germline loops: CDR1 KGHDR, CDR2 SFDVKD. V lost 4 bases to trimming and J lost 8 bases, with 10 bases between them. The CDR3 is 12 residues long. In DNA form, the CDR3 reads TGTGCCACCAGTGACCAGGACGGCGAAGCTTTCTTT. Encoded protein: CATSDQDGEAFF.

J is TRBJ2-7 and V is TRBV5-5; D is uncertain. Looked up from germline, CDR1 is SGHKS and CDR2 is YYEKEE (reference sequence). This CDR3 contains 13 residues. The V gene lost 1 base and the J gene lost 2 bases, with 7 bases spanning the gap. The CDR3 bases are TGTGCCAGCAGCTTGCGGAGCACCTACGAGCAGTACTTC. The encoded protein is CASSLRSTYEQYF. The entire variable domain, with the rest obtained from reference TRBV5-5 and TRBJ2-7, is as follows: DAGVTQSPTHLIKTRGQQVTLRCSPISGHKSVSWYQQVLGQGPQFIFQYYEKEERGRGNFPDRFSARQFPNYSSELNVNALLLGDSALYLCASSLRSTYEQYFGPGTRLTVT.

This chain connects TRBV20-1 to TRBJ1-5, with D tentatively TRBD1 (6 bases). Germline CDR1 and CDR2: DFQATT and SNEGSKA (reference sequence). The V end lost 3 bases, the J end lost 6 bases, and 15 bases lay between the germline ends. The CDR3 contains 14 residues. CDR3 amino acids: CSASAGAVAQPQHF. CDR3 DNA sequence: TGCAGTGCTAGCGCAGGGGCAGTGGCTCAGCCCCAGCATTTT.

The chain is built from TRBV10-3 and TRBJ1-2, with 12 nucleotides matching TRBD1. V shed 8 bases and J 4 bases; nucleotides not matched to a gene: 11. There are 16 residues in the CDR3. Looked up from germline, CDR1 is ENHRY and CDR2 is SYGVKD. In DNA, the CDR3 is TGTGCCATCGGGCCGGGACAGGGGGCTAGGGTCTATGGCTACACCTTC. This translates into CAIGPGQGARVYGYTF.

This clonotype was detected only a few times. This chain uses TRBV4-2 with TRBJ1-4, with D hard to call. V shed 5 bases and J shed 3 bases, with 16 bases lying between them. The CDR3 loop spans 16 amino acids. The germline gives CDR1 LGHNA, CDR2 YNFKEQ. In DNA form, the CDR3 reads TGTGCCAGCAGCTCGGCGACCGGCGTGGCTAATGAAAAACTGTTTTTT. This encodes CASSSATGVANEKLFF.

The rearrangement joins TRBV5-1 to TRBJ2-3; D ambiguous. There are 14 residues in the CDR3. V lost 0 bases and J 6 bases, leaving 11 bases between the germline ends. Germline values: CDR1 SGHRS, CDR2 YFSETQ. CDR3 in DNA: TGCGCCAGCAGCTTGGCTAGAGACTCGGATACGCAGTATTTT. The encoded protein is CASSLARDSDTQYF.